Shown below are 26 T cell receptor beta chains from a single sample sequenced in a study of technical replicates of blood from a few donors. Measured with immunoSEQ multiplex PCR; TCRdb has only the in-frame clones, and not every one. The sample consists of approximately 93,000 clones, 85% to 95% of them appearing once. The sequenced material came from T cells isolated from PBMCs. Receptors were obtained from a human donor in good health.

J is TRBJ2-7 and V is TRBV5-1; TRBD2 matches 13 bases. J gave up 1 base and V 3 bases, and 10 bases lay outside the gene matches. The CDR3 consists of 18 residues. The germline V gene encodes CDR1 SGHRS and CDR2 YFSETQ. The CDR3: CASSWDTSGRALSYEQYF. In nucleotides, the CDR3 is TGCGCCAGCAGCTGGGATACTAGCGGGAGGGCCCTTTCCTACGAGCAGTACTTC.

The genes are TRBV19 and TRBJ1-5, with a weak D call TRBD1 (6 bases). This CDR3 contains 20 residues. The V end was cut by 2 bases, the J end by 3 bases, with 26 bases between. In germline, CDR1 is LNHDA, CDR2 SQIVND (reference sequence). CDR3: CASSINQGYFATGINQPQHF. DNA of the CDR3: TGTGCCAGTAGTATAAATCAGGGGTACTTCGCAACAGGGATCAATCAGCCCCAGCATTTT.

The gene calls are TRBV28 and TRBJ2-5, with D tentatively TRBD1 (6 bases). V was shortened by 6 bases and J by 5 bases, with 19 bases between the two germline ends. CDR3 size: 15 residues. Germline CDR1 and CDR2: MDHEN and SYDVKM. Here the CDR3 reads CASSRREGVKETQYF. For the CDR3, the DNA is TGTGCCAGCAGCCGGAGAGAGGGGGTAAAGGAGACCCAGTACTTC. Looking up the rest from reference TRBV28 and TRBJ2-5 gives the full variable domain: DVKVTQSSRYLVKRTGEKVFLECVQDMDHENMFWYRQDPGLGLRLIYFSYDVKMKEKGDIPEGYSVSREKKERFSLILESASTNQTSMYLCASSRREGVKETQYFGPGTRLLVL.

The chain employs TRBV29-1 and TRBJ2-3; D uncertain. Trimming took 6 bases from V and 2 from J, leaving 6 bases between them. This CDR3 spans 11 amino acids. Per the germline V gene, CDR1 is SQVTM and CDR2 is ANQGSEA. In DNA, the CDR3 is TGCAGCGTCCTCTACACAGATACGCAGTATTTT. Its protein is CSVLYTDTQYF.

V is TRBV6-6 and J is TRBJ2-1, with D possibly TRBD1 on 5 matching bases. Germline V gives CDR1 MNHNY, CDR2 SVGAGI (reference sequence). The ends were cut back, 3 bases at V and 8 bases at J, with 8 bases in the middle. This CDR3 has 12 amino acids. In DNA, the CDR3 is TGTGCCAGCAGTTATTCGACAGATGAGCAGTTCTTC. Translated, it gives CASSYSTDEQFF.

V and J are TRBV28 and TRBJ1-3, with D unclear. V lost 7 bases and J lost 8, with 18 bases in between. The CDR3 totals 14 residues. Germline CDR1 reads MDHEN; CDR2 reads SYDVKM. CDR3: CASNKPDLRDTIYF. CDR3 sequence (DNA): TGTGCCAGCAACAAACCGGATCTCCGGGACACCATATATTTT.

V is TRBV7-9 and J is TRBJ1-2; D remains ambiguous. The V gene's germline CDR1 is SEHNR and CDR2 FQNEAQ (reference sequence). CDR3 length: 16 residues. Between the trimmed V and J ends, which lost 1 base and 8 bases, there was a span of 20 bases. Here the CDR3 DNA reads TGTGCCAGCAGCTTAGGAGTAGGCGGGCGGGCAACCGGCTACACCTTC. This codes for CASSLGVGGRATGYTF.

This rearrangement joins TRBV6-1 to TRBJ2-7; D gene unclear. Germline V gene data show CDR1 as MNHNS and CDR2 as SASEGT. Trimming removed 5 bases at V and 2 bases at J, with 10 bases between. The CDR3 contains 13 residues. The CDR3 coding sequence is TGTGCCAGCAGTTCTCAGGATACCTACGAGCAGTACTTC. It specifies CASSSQDTYEQYF.

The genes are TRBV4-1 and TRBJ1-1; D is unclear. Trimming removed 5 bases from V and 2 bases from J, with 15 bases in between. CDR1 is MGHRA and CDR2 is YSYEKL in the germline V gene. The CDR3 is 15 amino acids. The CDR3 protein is CASSSMGELNTEAFF. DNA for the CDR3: TGCGCCAGCAGCTCGATGGGAGAACTCAACACTGAAGCTTTCTTT.

Written as DNA, the CDR3 is TGTGCCAGCAGTGTCGGGACTAGCGGGGGTCCCTACAATGAGCAGTTCTTC. It is translated as CASSVGTSGGPYNEQFF. The J gene is TRBJ2-1, the V gene TRBV2, with 14 bases that match TRBD2. The junction had 4 bases not matched to a gene; V was cut back by 4 bases and J by 2 bases. The CDR3 covers 17 residues. CDR1 is SNHLY and CDR2 is FYNNEI in the germline V gene. Combining the CDR3 with reference TRBV2 and TRBJ2-1 gives the whole variable domain EPEVTQTPSHQVTQMGQEVILRCVPISNHLYFYWYRQILGQKVEFLVSFYNNEISEKSEIFDDQFSVERPDGSNFTLKIRSTKLEDSAMYFCASSVGTSGGPYNEQFFGPGTRLTVL.

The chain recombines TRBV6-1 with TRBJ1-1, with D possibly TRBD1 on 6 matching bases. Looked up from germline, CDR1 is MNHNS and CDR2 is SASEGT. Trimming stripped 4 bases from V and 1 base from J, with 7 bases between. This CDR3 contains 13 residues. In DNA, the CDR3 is TGTGCCAGCAGTGGCAGGGGGAACACTGAAGCTTTCTTT. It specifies CASSGRGNTEAFF.

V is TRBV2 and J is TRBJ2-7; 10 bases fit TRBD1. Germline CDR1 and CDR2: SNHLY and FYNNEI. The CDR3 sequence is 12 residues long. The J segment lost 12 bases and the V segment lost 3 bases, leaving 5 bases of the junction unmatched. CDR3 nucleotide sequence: TGTGCCAGCAGTGAGCGGACAGGGGGTGGGTACTTC. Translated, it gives CASSERTGGGYF.

The CDR3 DNA reads TGTGCCAGCAGACCGGGACAGGGTCGCCAGCCCCAGCATTTT. Its protein product is CASRPGQGRQPQHF. The chain recombines TRBV6-1 with TRBJ1-5, with TRBD1 matching 9 bases. Looked up from germline, CDR1 is MNHNS and CDR2 is SASEGT. V was pared by 6 bases and J by 7 bases, with 7 bases of the junction left unmatched. The CDR3 totals 14 residues.

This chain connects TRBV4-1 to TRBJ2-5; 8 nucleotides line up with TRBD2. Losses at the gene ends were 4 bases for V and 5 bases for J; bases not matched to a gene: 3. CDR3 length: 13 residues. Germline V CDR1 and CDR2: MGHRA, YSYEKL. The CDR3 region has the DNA TGCGCCAGCAGCCCGATAGCGGGGGAGACCCAGTACTTC. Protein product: CASSPIAGETQYF.

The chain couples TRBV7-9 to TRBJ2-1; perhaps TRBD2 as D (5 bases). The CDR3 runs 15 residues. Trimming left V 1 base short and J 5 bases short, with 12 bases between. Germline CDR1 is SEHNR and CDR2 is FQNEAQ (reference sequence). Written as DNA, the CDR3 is TGTGCCAGCAGCTTAGTAGCGATTGCGAACAATGAGCAGTTCTTC. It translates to CASSLVAIANNEQFF.

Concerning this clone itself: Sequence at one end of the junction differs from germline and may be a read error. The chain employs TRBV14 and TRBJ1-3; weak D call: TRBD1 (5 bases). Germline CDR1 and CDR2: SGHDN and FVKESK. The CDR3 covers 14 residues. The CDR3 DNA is TGTGCCAGCAGCCATTGGGACTCTAGAAACACCATATATTTT. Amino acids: CASSHWDSRNTIYF.

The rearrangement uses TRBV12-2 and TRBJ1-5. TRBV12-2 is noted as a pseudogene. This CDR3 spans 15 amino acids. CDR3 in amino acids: CASRLVGGRDQPQHF. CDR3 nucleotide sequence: TGTGCAAGTCGCTTAGTCGGGGGTAGGGATCAGCCCCAGCATTTT.

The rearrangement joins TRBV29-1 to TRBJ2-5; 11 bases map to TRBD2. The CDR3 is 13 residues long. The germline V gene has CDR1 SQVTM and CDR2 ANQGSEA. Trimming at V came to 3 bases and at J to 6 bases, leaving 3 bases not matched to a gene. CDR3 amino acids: CSVETSGTKTQYF. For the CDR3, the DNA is TGCAGCGTTGAGACTAGCGGGACCAAGACCCAGTACTTC. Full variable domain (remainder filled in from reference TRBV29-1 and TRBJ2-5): SAVISQKPSRDICQRGTSLTIQCQVDSQVTMMFWYRQQPGQSLTLIATANQGSEATYESGFVIDKFPISRPNLTFSTLTVSNMSPEDSSIYLCSVETSGTKTQYFGPGTRLLVL.

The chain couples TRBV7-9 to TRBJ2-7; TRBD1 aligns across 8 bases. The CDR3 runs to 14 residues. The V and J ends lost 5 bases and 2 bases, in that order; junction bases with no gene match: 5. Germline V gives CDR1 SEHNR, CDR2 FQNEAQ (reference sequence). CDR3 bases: TGTGCCAGCAGCCCTCGACAGGGGCCCTACGAGCAGTACTTC. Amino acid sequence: CASSPRQGPYEQYF. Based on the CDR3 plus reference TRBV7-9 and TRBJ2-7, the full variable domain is DTGVSQNPRHKITKRGQNVTFRCDPISEHNRLYWYRQTLGQGPEFLTYFQNEAQLEKSRLLSDRFSAERPKGSFSTLEIQRTEQGDSAMYLCASSPRQGPYEQYFGPGTRLTVT.

The CDR3 DNA follows: TGTGCCAGCAAACCCCCGGGACTTAGCTCCTACAATGAGCAGTTCTTC. It is translated as CASKPPGLSSYNEQFF. The rearrangement uses TRBV28 and TRBJ2-1; the D gene is possibly TRBD2 (6 bases). This CDR3 region has 16 residues. Trimming removed 7 bases at V and 0 bases at J, with 16 bases between. Germline values: CDR1 MDHEN, CDR2 SYDVKM.

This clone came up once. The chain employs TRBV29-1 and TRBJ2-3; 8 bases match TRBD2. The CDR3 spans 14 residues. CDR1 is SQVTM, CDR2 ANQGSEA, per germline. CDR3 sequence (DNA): TGCGGCCTAACTAGCGGAGAAGGCACAGATACGCAGTATTTT. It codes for CGLTSGEGTDTQYF.

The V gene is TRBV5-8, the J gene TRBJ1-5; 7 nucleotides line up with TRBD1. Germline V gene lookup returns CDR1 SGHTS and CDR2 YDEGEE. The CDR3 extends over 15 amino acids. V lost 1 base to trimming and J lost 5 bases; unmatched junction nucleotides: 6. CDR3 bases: TGTGCCAGCAGCTTGACGGGACAGATTTATCAGCCCCAGCATTTT. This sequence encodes CASSLTGQIYQPQHF.

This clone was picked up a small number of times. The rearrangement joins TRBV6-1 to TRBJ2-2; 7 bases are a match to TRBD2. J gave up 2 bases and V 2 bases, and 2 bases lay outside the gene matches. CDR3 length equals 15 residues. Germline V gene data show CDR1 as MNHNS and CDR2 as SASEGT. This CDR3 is CASSEQRGNTGELFF. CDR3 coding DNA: TGTGCCAGCAGTGAACAGCGGGGAAACACCGGGGAGCTGTTTTTT.

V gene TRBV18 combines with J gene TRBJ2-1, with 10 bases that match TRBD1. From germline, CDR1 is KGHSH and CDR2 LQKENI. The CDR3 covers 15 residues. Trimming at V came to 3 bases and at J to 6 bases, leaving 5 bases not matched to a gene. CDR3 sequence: CASSPPGQGTNEQFF. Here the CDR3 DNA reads TGTGCCAGCTCACCTCCGGGACAGGGGACCAATGAGCAGTTCTTC. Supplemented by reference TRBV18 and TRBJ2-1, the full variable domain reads NAGVMQNPRHLVRRRGQEARLRCSPMKGHSHVYWYRQLPEEGLKFMVYLQKENIIDESGMPKERFSAEFPKEGPSILRIQQVVRGDSAAYFCASSPPGQGTNEQFFGPGTRLTVL.

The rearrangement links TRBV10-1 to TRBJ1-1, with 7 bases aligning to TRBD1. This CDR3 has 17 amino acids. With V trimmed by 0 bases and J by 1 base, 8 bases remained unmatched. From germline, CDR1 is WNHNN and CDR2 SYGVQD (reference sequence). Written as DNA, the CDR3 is TGCGCCAGCAGTGAGTCGCACCCCGGGACAGCGAACACTGAAGCTTTCTTT. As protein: CASSESHPGTANTEAFF.

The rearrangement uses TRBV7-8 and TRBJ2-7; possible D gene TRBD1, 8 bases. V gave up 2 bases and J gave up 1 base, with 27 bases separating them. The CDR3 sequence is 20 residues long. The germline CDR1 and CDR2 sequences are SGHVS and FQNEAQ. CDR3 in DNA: TGTGCCAGCAGCTTATACGACCGGGACAGGTGGACTAGTCGATCCTACGAGCAGTACTTC. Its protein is CASSLYDRDRWTSRSYEQYF.